The 9 T cell receptor beta chains below come from one sample, sequenced in a study of T cells in Graves' hyperthyroidism and ophthalmopathy (dated by TCRdb to about 2019). Library preparation was by multiplex PCR. Sequencer: Illumina HiSeq 2000. The TCR beta CDR3 regions were amplified from RNA transcripts. The TCR CDR3 was subjected to a first round of RT-PCR using the HTBI primer set and the Qiagen OneStep RT-PCR kit. The public reads were quality trimmed at Q25 with fastp and then assembled into clones with MiXCR by TCRdb, keeping productive beta chains. Each entry merges the rows of one CDR3 protein and shows their most common DNA and genes. Present in this sample are around 300,000 distinct CDR3 sequences, 22% of which were seen just once. About 60% of the sample is in the top ten clones. The specimen sequenced was blood. These receptors were taken from a man aged 25-45 years with Graves' ophthalmopathy.

The genes are TRBV12-3 or TRBV12-4 and TRBJ2-1; D is ambiguous. V was trimmed by 5 bases and J by 0 bases, leaving 8 bases between them. The CDR3 is made up of 14 amino acids. CDR3 region: CASSILSSYNEQFF. Here the CDR3 DNA reads TGTGCCAGCAGTATTTTGAGCTCCTACAATGAGCAGTTCTTC.

This clonotype was seen many times. The chain links TRBV2 to TRBJ1-1; D is uncertain. V was pared by 10 bases and J by 5 bases, with 14 bases between. This CDR3 has 12 amino acids. Germline V lookup: CDR1 SNHLY, CDR2 FYNNEI. This chain's CDR3 is CATVKSRTEAFF. CDR3 in DNA: TGTGCCACCGTTAAATCCAGGACTGAAGCTTTCTTT.

The gene calls are TRBV29-1 and TRBJ1-2; D unresolved. The CDR3 is 13 amino acids. Per the germline V gene, CDR1 is SQVTM and CDR2 is ANQGSEA. The germline V and J ends were trimmed by 3 bases and 1 base, with 9 bases remaining between them. DNA of the CDR3: TGCAGCGTTGATCAGGCGAGTAACTATGGCTACACCTTC. Protein product: CSVDQASNYGYTF. Looking up the rest from reference TRBV29-1 and TRBJ1-2 gives the full variable domain: SAVISQKPSRDICQRGTSLTIQCQVDSQVTMMFWYRQQPGQSLTLIATANQGSEATYESGFVIDKFPISRPNLTFSTLTVSNMSPEDSSIYLCSVDQASNYGYTFGSGTRLTVV.

This clonotype has a count of ten or more. The chain couples TRBV7-3 to TRBJ2-3; no clear D gene. Trimming took 2 bases from V and 2 from J, leaving 5 bases between them. The CDR3 extends over 13 amino acids. The germline V gene has CDR1 SGHTA and CDR2 FQGTGA. The CDR3 protein is CASSLQNTDTQYF. The DNA for the CDR3 is TGTGCCAGCAGCTTACAGAACACAGATACGCAGTATTTT.

This clonotype was counted a few times. The chain joins TRBV2 to TRBJ1-2; the D gene is possibly TRBD1 (5 bases). Trimming stripped 6 bases from V and 6 bases from J, with 11 bases between. CDR1 and CDR2 (germline): SNHLY, FYNNEI. The CDR3 has 12 residues. Written as DNA, the CDR3 is TGTGCCAGCAGCCGGGACGGCAATGGCTACACCTTC. This translates into CASSRDGNGYTF. Based on the CDR3 plus reference TRBV2 and TRBJ1-2, the full variable domain is EPEVTQTPSHQVTQMGQEVILRCVPISNHLYFYWYRQILGQKVEFLVSFYNNEISEKSEIFDDQFSVERPDGSNFTLKIRSTKLEDSAMYFCASSRDGNGYTFGSGTRLTVV.

This chain joins TRBV7-9 and TRBJ2-5; D gene ambiguous. Trimming shortened V by 6 bases and J by 9 bases, and 11 bases separated the two germline ends. The length of the CDR3 is 11 residues. Germline-derived CDR1 and CDR2 are SEHNR and FQNEAQ (reference sequence). The CDR3 sequence: CASSPKSAQYF. The CDR3 DNA sequence: TGTGCCAGCAGTCCGAAGTCGGCCCAGTACTTC.

The chain combines TRBV27 with TRBJ2-7, with D possibly matching TRBD2 (7 bases). CDR3 size: 14 residues. The V gene lost 1 base and the J gene lost 6 bases, with 13 bases spanning the gap. Germline-derived CDR1 and CDR2 are MNHEY and SMNVEV (reference sequence). The CDR3 region has the DNA TGTGCCAGCAGTTTATTGGGGGGGCTCGGCGAGCAGTACTTC. Translating gives CASSLLGGLGEQYF.

This clonotype was observed many times. V usage is TRBV2 and J usage is TRBJ1-5; D remains ambiguous. The V gene lost 4 bases and the J gene lost 9 bases, with 10 bases spanning the gap. The V gene's germline CDR1 is SNHLY and CDR2 FYNNEI. The CDR3 has 12 amino acids. The CDR3 is CASSGARGPQHF. The CDR3 coding sequence is TGTGCCAGCAGTGGGGCACGGGGGCCCCAGCATTTT. Based on the CDR3 plus reference TRBV2 and TRBJ1-5, the full variable domain is EPEVTQTPSHQVTQMGQEVILRCVPISNHLYFYWYRQILGQKVEFLVSFYNNEISEKSEIFDDQFSVERPDGSNFTLKIRSTKLEDSAMYFCASSGARGPQHFGDGTRLSIL.

In regard to this clonotype: Just one base apart from a much larger clone, this may be a read error. This chain links TRBV28 with TRBJ1-2; a weak D match, TRBD1 (6 bases). V lost 5 bases and J 4 bases, leaving 11 bases between the germline ends. The CDR3 runs to 13 residues. The germline CDR1 and CDR2 sequences are MDHEN and SYDVKM. CDR3 DNA: TGTGCCAGCAGTCCGGGCAGGGGCTATGGCTACACCTTC. It translates to CASSPGRGYGYTF.